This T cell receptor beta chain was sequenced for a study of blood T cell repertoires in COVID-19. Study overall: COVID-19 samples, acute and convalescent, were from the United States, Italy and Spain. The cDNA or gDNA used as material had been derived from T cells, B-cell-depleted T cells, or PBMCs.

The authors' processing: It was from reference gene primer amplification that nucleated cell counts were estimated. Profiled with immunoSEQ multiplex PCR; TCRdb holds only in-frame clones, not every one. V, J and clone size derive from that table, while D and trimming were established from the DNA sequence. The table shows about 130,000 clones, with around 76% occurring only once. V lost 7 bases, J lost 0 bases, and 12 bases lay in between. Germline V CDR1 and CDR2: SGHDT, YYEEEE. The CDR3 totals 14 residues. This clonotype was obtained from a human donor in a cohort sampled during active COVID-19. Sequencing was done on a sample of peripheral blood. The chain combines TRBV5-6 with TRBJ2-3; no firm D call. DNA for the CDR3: TGTGCCAGCTCCGGAGCGAAAAGCACAGATACGCAGTATTTT. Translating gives CASSGAKSTDTQYF.